This T cell receptor (beta chain) was identified in a study of OX40 agonist ivuxolimab in advanced cancers. A history of autoimmune disease or systemic immunosuppression excluded patients. This CDR3 contains 13 residues. Germline V gives CDR1 SGHTA, CDR2 FQGNSA. V was trimmed by 1 base and J by 4 bases, leaving 7 bases between them. Clones were read by immunoSEQ multiplex PCR, and TCRdb kept only the in-frame ones, dropping some. The sample consists of more than 70,000 clones, approximately 83% of them appearing once. The clonotype originates from an adult with an advanced solid tumor such as melanoma, head and neck, liver or kidney cancer. Sequenced here: CD4+ or CD8+ T cells sorted from blood, sampled in a trial of the OX40 agonist ivuxolimab. The chain joins TRBV7-2 to TRBJ2-5; D unclear. The CDR3 sequence is CASSLGLGETQYF. DNA for the CDR3: TGTGCCAGCAGCTTAGGCCTAGGAGAGACCCAGTACTTC.